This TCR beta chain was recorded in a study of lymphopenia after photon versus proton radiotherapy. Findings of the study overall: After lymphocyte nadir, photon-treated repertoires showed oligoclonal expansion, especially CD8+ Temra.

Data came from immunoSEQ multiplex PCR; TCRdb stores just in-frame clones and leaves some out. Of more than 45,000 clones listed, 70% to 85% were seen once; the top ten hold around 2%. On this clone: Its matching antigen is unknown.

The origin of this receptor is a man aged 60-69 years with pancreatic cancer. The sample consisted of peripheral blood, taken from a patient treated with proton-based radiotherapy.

The CDR3, as DNA: TGTGCCAGTAGTATAGGCTGGTACAATGAGCAGTTCTTC. Residues: CASSIGWYNEQFF. The chain couples TRBV19 to TRBJ2-1; D is unclear. This CDR3 spans 13 amino acids. Trimming stripped 1 base from V and 4 bases from J, with 5 bases between. The germline V gene has CDR1 LNHDA and CDR2 SQIVND (reference sequence).